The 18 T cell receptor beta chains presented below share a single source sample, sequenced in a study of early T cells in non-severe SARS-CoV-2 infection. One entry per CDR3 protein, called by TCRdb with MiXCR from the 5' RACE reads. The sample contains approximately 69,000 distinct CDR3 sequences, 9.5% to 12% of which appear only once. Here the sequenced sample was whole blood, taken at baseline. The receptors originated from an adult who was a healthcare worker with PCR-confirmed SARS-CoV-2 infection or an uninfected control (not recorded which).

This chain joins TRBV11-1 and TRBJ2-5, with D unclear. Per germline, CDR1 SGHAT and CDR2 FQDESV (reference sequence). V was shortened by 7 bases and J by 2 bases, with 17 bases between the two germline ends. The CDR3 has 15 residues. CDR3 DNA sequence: TGTGCCAGCAACCAACTTGATGGCAGACAAGAGACCCAGTACTTC. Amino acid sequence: CASNQLDGRQETQYF.

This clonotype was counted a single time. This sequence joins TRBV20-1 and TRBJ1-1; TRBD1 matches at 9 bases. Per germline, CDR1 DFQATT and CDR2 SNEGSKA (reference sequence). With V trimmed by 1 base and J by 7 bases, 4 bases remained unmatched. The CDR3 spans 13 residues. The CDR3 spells CSARVQGAGEAFF. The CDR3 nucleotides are TGCAGTGCTAGAGTACAGGGGGCTGGTGAAGCTTTCTTT.

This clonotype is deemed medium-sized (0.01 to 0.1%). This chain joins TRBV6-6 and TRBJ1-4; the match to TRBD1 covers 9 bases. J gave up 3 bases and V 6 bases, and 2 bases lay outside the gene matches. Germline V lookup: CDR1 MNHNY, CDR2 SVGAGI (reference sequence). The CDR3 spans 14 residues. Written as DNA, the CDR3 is TGTGCCAGCAGACAGGGGGCAGCTAATGAAAAACTGTTTTTT. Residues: CASRQGAANEKLFF.

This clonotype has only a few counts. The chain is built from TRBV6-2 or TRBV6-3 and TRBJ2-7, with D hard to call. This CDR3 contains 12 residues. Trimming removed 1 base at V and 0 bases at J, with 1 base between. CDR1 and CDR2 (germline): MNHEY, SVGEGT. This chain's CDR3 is CASSYFSYEQYF. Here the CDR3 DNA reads TGTGCCAGCAGTTACTTCTCCTACGAGCAGTACTTC.

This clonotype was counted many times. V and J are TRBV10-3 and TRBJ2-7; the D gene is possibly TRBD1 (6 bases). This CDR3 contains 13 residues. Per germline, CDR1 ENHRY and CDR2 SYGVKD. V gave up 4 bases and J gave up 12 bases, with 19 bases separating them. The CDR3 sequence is CAISGVAGEGLYF. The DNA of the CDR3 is TGTGCCATCAGTGGGGTGGCAGGGGAAGGGCTGTACTTC.

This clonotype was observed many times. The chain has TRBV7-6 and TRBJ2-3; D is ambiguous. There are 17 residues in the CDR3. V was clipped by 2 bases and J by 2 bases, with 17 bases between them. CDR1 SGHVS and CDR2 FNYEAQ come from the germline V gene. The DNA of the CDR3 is TGTGCCAGCAGCTTAAATAACGGGCCTCTTTTCACAGATACGCAGTATTTT. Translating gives CASSLNNGPLFTDTQYF.

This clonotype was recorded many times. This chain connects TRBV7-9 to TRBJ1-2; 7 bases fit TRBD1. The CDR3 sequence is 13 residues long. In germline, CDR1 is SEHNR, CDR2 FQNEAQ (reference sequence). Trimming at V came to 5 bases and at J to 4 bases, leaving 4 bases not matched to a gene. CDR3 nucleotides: TGTGCCAGCAGCACGGGACAGACCTATGGCTACACCTTC. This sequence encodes CASSTGQTYGYTF.

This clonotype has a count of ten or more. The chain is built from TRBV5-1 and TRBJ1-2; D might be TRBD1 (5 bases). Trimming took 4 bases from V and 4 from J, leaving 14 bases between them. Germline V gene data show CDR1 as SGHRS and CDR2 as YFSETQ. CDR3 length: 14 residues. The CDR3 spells CASSTGGEIYGYTF. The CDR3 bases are TGCGCCAGCAGCACCGGGGGGGAGATCTATGGCTACACCTTC.

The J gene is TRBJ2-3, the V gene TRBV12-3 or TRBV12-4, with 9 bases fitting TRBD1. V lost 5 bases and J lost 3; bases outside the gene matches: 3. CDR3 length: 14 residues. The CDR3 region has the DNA TGTGCCAGCAGTGACAGGGGGGGGACAGATACGCAGTATTTT. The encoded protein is CASSDRGGTDTQYF.

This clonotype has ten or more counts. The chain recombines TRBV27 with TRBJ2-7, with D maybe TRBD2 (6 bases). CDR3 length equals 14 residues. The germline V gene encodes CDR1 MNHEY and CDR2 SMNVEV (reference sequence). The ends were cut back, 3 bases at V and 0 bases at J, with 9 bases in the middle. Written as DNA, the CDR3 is TGTGCCAGCAGTTTCGGGAGTAGCTCCTACGAGCAGTACTTC. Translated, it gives CASSFGSSSYEQYF.

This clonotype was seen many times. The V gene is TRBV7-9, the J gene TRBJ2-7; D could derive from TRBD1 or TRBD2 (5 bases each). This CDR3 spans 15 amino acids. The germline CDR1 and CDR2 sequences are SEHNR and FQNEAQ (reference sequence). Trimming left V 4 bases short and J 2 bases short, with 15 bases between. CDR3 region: CASSSKRGSPYEQYF. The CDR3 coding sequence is TGTGCCAGCAGCTCAAAGAGGGGTTCCCCCTACGAGCAGTACTTC.

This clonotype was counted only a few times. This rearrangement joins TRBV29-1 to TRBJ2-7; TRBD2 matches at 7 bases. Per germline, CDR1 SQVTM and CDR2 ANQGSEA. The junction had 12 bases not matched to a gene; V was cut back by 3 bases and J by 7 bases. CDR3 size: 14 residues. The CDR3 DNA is TGCAGCGTTGACCCAGGCGGGAGAGGAGGTGAGCAGTACTTC. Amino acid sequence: CSVDPGGRGGEQYF.

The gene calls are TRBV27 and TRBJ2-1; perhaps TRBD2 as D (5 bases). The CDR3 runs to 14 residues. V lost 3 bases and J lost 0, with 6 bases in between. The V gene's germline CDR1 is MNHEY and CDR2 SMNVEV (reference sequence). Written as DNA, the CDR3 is TGTGCCAGCAGTTTCACTAGCTCCTACAATGAGCAGTTCTTC. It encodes CASSFTSSYNEQFF.

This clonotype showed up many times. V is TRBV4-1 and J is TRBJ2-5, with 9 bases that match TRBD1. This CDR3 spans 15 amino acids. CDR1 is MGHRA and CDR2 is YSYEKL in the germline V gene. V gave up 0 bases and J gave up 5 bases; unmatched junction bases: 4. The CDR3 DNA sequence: TGCGCCAGCAGCCAAGACTTAGACAGGGGGGAGACCCAGTACTTC. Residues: CASSQDLDRGETQYF.

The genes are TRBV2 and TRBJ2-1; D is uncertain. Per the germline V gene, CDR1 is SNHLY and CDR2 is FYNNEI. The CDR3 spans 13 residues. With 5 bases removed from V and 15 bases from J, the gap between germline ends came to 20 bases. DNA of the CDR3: TGTGCCAGCAGTTTCGCAGCCAGTACCCCCCCGTTCTTC. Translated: CASSFAASTPPFF.

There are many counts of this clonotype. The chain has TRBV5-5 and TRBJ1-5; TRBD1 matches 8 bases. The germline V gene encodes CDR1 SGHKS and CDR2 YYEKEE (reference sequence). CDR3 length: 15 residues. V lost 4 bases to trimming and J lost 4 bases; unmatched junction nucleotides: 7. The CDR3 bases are TGTGCCAGCAGCCGACAGGGGTACGGGAATCAGCCCCAGCATTTT. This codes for CASSRQGYGNQPQHF.

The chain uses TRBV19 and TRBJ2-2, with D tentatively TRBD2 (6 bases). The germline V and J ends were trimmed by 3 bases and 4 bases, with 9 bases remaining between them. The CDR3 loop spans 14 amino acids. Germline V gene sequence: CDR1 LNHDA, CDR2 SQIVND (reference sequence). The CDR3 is CASSMIGGTGELFF. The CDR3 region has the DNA TGTGCCAGTAGTATGATCGGGGGCACCGGGGAGCTGTTTTTT.

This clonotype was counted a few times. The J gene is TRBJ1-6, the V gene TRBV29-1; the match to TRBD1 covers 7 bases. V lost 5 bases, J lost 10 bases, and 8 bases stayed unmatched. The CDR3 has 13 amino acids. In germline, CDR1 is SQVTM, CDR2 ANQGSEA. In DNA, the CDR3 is TGCAGCGTTAAGGAGGGGGCGAAATCACCCCTCCACTTT. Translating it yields CSVKEGAKSPLHF.